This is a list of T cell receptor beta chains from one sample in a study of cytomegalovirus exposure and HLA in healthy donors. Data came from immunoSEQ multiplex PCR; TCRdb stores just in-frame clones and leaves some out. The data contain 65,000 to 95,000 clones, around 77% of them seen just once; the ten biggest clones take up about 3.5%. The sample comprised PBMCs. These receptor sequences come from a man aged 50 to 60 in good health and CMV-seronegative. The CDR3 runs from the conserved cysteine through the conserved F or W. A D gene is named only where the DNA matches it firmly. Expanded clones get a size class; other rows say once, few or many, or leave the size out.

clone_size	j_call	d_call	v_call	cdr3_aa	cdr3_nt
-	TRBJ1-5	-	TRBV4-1	CASSQEVGNQPQHF	TGCGCCAGCAGCCAAGAGGTCGGGAATCAGCCCCAGCATTTT
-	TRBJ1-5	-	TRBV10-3	CAISEFGGDQPQHF	TGTGCCATCAGTGAGTTTGGAGGGGATCAGCCCCAGCATTTT
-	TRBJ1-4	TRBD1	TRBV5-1	CASTGDRGREKLFF	TGCGCCAGCACGGGGGACAGGGGACGAGAAAAACTGTTTTTT
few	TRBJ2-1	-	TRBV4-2	CASSPQTSAEQFF	TGTGCCAGCAGCCCGCAAACAAGTGCCGAGCAGTTCTTC
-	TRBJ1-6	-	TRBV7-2	CASSTGRNSPLHF	TGTGCCAGCAGCACAGGGCGCAATTCACCCCTCCACTTT
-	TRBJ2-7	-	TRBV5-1	CASSLRGNYEQYF	TGCGCCAGCAGCTTGCGGGGAAACTACGAGCAGTACTTC
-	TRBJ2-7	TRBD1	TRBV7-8	CASSLVGGPQGAREQYF	TGTGCCAGCAGCTTAGTCGGGGGACCTCAGGGGGCGCGGGAGCAGTACTTC
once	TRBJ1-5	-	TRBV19	CASSTNRENQPQHF	TGTGCCAGTAGTACAAACAGGGAGAATCAGCCCCAGCATTTT
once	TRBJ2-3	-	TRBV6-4	CASSGSGSRDTQYF	TGTGCCAGCAGTGGGTCGGGGTCAAGAGATACGCAGTATTTT
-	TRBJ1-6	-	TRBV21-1	CASSKTAREYSPLHF	TGTGCCAGCAGCAAAACCGCCAGGGAATATTCACCCCTCCACTTT
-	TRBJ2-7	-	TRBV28	CASSKAGAGSEQYF	TGTGCCAGCAGTAAGGCGGGCGCGGGGTCCGAGCAGTACTTC
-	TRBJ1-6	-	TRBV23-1	CASSQSRGSPLHF	TGCGCCAGCAGTCAATCCCGGGGATCACCCCTCCACTTT
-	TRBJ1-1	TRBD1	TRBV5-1	CASSASPGTVYTEAFF	TGCGCCAGCAGCGCCAGCCCCGGGACAGTTTACACTGAAGCTTTCTTT
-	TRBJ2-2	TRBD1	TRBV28	CASSPGDRAAGELFF	TGTGCCAGCAGTCCCGGGGACAGGGCTGCCGGGGAGCTGTTTTTT
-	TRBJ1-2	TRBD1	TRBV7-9	CSSSLVRGVYTF	TGTTCCAGCAGCTTAGTCAGGGGGGTCTACACCTTC
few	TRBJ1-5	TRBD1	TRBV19	CATGRQGAYQPQHF	TGTGCCACTGGGCGGCAGGGGGCCTATCAGCCCCAGCATTTT
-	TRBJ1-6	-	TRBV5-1	CASSSGTIGSPLHF	TGCGCCAGCAGCTCCGGGACAATTGGGTCACCCCTCCACTTT
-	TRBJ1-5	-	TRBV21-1	CASSKRDSPNNQPQHF	TGTGCCAGCAGCAAAAGGGACAGCCCTAATAACCAGCCCCAGCATTTT
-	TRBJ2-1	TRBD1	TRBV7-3	CASSMTGVGNEQFF	TGTGCCAGCAGCATGACAGGGGTCGGGAATGAGCAGTTCTTC
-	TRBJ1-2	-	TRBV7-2	CASSPAGSGYTF	TGTGCCAGCAGCCCTGCGGGAAGCGGCTACACCTTC
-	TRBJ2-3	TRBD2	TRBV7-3	CASSLWAGGGTDTQYF	TGTGCCAGCAGCTTATGGGCGGGGGGGGGCACAGATACGCAGTATTTT
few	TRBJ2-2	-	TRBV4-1	CASSQVWGAGELFF	TGCGCCAGCAGCCAAGTGTGGGGGGCCGGGGAGCTGTTTTTT
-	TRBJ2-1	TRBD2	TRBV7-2	CASSGAGGTYNEQFF	TGTGCCAGCAGCGGAGCGGGGGGAACCTACAATGAGCAGTTCTTC
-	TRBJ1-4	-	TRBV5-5	CASSQGLSLTNEKLFF	TGTGCCAGCAGCCAGGGACTCTCATTAACTAATGAAAAACTGTTTTTT
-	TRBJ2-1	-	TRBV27	CASSKLLGVYNEQFF	TGTGCCAGCAGTAAGCTGTTAGGGGTCTACAATGAGCAGTTCTTC
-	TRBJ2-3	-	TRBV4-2	CASSQEGGARLDTQYF	TGTGCCAGCAGCCAAGAGGGTGGGGCCAGGTTAGATACGCAGTATTTT
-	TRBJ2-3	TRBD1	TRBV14	CASSQVGRGMGYF	TGTGCCAGCAGCCAAGTAGGCAGGGGGATGGGGTATTTT
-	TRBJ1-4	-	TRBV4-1	CASSQVGQGISNEKLFF	TGCGCCAGCAGCCAAGTAGGTCAGGGGATATCTAATGAAAAACTGTTTTTT
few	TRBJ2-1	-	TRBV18	CASSSTSSYNEQFF	TGTGCCAGCTCATCCACTAGCTCCTACAATGAGCAGTTCTTC
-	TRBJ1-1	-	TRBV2	CASRKIQNTEAFF	TGTGCCAGCCGAAAGATACAGAACACTGAAGCTTTCTTT
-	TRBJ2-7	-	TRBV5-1	CASSLERTGTYEQYF	TGCGCCAGCAGCTTGGAGAGGACTGGTACCTACGAGCAGTACTTC
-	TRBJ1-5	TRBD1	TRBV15	CATSKDRDQPQHF	TGTGCCACCAGCAAGGACAGGGACCAGCCCCAGCATTTT
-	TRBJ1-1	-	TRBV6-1	CASSEARATEAFF	TGTGCCAGCAGTGAAGCGCGGGCGACCGAAGCTTTCTTT
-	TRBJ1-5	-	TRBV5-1	CATRVGPYSNQPQHF	TGCGCCACCCGGGTGGGGCCCTATAGCAATCAGCCCCAGCATTTT
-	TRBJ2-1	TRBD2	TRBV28	CASSPPSGGASEQFF	TGTGCCAGCAGTCCACCAAGCGGGGGGGCAAGTGAGCAGTTCTTC
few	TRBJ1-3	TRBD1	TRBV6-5	CASSSGTDSGNTIYF	TGTGCCAGCAGTTCCGGGACAGACTCTGGAAACACCATATATTTT
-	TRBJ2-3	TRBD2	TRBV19	CASSIEKVAGGPTLDTQYF	TGTGCCAGTAGTATAGAAAAGGTAGCGGGGGGCCCCACTTTGGATACGCAGTATTTT
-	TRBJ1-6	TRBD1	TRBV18	CASSPTGDNSPLHF	TGTGCCAGCTCACCCACAGGGGACAATTCACCCCTCCACTTT
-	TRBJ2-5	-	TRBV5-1	CASSRGGTPQETQYF	TGCGCCAGCAGCCGGGGCGGGACTCCCCAAGAGACCCAGTACTTC
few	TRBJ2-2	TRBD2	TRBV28	CASSTSATGELFF	TGTGCCAGCTCGACTAGCGCGACCGGGGAGCTGTTTTTT
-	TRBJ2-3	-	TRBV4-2	CASARDSNTDTQYF	TGTGCCAGCGCCCGGGACTCAAACACAGATACGCAGTATTTT
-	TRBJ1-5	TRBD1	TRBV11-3	CASSLAPTGACQPQHF	TGTGCCAGCAGCTTAGCCCCGACAGGGGCTTGTCAGCCCCAGCATTTT
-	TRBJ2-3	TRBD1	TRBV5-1	CASSLGRNTGGGTDTQYF	TGCGCCAGCAGCTTGGGCCGAAACACAGGGGGTGGTACAGATACGCAGTATTTT
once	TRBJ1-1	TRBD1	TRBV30	CAWSSPDRMNTEAFF	TGTGCCTGGAGTTCCCCGGACAGGATGAACACTGAAGCTTTCTTT
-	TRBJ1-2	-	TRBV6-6	CASSEGGGRGHGYTF	TGTGCCAGCTCAGAAGGGGGGGGCAGGGGCCATGGCTACACCTTC
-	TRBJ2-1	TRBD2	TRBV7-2	CASSPVAGGPGGEQFF	TGTGCCAGCAGCCCCGTGGCGGGGGGACCGGGAGGCGAGCAGTTCTTC
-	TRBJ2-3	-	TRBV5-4	CASSLAVPTDTQYF	TGTGCCAGCAGCTTAGCGGTTCCCACAGATACGCAGTATTTT
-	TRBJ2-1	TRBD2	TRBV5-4	CASSGDSGGRHNEQFF	TGTGCCAGCAGCGGCGATAGCGGGGGACGGCACAATGAGCAGTTCTTC
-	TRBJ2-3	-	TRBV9	CASSPLVGDTQYF	TGTGCCAGCAGCCCCCTAGTTGGGGATACGCAGTATTTT
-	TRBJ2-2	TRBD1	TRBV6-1	CASRAQGTGELFF	TGTGCCAGCAGGGCACAGGGGACCGGGGAGCTGTTTTTT
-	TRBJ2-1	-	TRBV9	CASSVGVLDEQFF	TGTGCCAGCAGCGTAGGCGTATTGGATGAGCAGTTCTTC
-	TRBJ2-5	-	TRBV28	CASSPTDLGRTQYF	TGTGCCAGCAGTCCAACAGACCTGGGGAGGACCCAGTACTTC
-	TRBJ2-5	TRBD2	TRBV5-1	CASSLTGGPRETQYF	TGCGCCAGCAGCTTAACGGGGGGGCCGCGGGAGACCCAGTACTTC
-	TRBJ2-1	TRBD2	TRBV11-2	CASSLRLAGASYNEQFF	TGTGCCAGCAGCCTCCGACTAGCGGGCGCTTCTTACAATGAGCAGTTCTTC
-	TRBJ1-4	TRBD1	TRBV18	CASSPNRGSANEKLFF	TGTGCCAGCTCACCGAACAGGGGGTCGGCTAATGAAAAACTGTTTTTT
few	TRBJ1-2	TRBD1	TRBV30	CAWQRDRVGGYTF	TGTGCCTGGCAAAGGGACAGGGTGGGCGGCTACACCTTC
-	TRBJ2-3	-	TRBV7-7	CASSQGARGDTQYF	TGTGCTAGCAGCCAAGGGGCTAGAGGAGATACGCAGTATTTT